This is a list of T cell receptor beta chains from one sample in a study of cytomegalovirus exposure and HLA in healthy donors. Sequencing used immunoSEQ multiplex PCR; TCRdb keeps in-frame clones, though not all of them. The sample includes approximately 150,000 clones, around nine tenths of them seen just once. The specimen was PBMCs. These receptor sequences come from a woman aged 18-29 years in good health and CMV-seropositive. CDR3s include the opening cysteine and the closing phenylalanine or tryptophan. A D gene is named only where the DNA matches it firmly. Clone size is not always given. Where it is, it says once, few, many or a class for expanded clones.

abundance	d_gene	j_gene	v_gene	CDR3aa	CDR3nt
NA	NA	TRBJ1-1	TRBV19	CASSLGRDTEAFF	TGTGCCAGTAGCCTAGGTCGGGACACTGAAGCTTTCTTT
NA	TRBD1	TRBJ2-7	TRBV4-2	CASSQEDGTGRLEQYF	TGTGCCAGCAGCCAAGAGGATGGGACAGGGAGGCTCGAGCAGTACTTC
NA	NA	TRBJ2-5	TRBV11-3	CASSFRRGGGETQYF	TGTGCCAGCAGCTTTCGGCGGGGAGGGGGAGAGACCCAGTACTTC
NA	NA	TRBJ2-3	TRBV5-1	CASSLDAISPQSTQYF	TGCGCCAGCAGCTTGGACGCCATTAGCCCCCAGAGTACGCAGTATTTT
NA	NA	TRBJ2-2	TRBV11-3	CASNWGAGELFF	TGTGCCAGCAATTGGGGGGCCGGGGAGCTGTTTTTT
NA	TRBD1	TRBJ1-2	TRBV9	CASSEFDRVYGYTF	TGTGCCAGCAGCGAGTTCGACAGGGTCTATGGCTACACCTTC
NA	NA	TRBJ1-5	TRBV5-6	CASSSSRRGWISNQPQHF	TGTGCCAGCAGCTCCTCGCGGCGAGGATGGATTAGCAATCAGCCCCAGCATTTT
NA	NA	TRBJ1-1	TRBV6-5	CASSPYLGMNTEAFF	TGTGCCAGCAGTCCCTATCTCGGGATGAACACTGAAGCTTTCTTT
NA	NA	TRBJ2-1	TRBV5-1	CASRRTGDNEQFF	TGCGCCAGCCGCAGGACTGGAGACAATGAGCAGTTCTTC
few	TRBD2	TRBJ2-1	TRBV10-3	CAISDPTGGIHNEQFF	TGTGCCATCAGTGACCCAACGGGAGGAATCCACAATGAGCAGTTCTTC
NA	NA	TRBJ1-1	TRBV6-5	CASSAGRGRTEAFF	TGTGCCAGCAGTGCCGGGCGGGGAAGGACTGAAGCTTTCTTT
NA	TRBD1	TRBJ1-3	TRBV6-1	CASSEYLGPGGSGNTIYF	TGTGCCAGCAGTGAATATCTCGGACCAGGGGGATCTGGAAACACCATATATTTT
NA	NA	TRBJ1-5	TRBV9	CASSTQDRTQPQHF	TGTGCCAGCAGCACCCAGGACAGAACTCAGCCCCAGCATTTT
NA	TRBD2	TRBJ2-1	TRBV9	CASSHLAGGLNEQFF	TGTGCCAGCAGCCACTTAGCGGGAGGGTTAAATGAGCAGTTCTTC
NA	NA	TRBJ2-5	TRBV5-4	CASSSQGWETQYF	TGTGCCAGCAGCTCACAGGGTTGGGAGACCCAGTACTTC
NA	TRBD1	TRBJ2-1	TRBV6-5	CASSYIVGTDYNEQFF	TGTGCCAGCAGTTATATTGTGGGGACAGATTACAATGAGCAGTTCTTC
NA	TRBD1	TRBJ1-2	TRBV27	CASSLLGQGDYGYTF	TGTGCCAGCAGTTTATTGGGACAGGGTGACTATGGCTACACCTTC
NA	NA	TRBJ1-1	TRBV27	CASSPMMRYTEAFF	TGTGCCAGCAGTCCGATGATGAGGTACACTGAAGCTTTCTTT
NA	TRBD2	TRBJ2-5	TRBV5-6	CASSSEVGGRAAETQYF	TGTGCCAGCAGCTCCGAGGTTGGTGGGAGGGCCGCGGAGACCCAGTACTTC
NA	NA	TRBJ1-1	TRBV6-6	CASSPTEVNTEAFF	TGTGCCAGCAGTCCGACAGAAGTGAACACTGAAGCTTTCTTT
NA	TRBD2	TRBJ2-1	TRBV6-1	CASSAVTSGLGEQFF	TGTGCCAGCAGCGCCGTTACTAGCGGCCTTGGTGAGCAGTTCTTC
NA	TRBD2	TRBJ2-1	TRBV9	CASSRAGGPGNEQFF	TGTGCCAGCAGCCGAGCGGGAGGGCCGGGGAATGAGCAGTTCTTC
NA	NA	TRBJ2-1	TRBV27	CASMKHNEQFF	TGTGCCAGCATGAAGCACAATGAGCAGTTCTTC
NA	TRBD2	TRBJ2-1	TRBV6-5	CASSYGGRDEQFF	TGTGCCAGCAGTTACGGCGGGAGGGACGAGCAGTTCTTC
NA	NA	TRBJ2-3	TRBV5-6	CASSYRSHFQGWKDTQYF	TGTGCCAGCAGCTACCGTTCCCACTTCCAGGGGTGGAAAGATACGCAGTATTTT
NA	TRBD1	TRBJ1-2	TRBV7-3	CASSPRTGLNYGYTF	TGTGCCAGCAGCCCCCGGACAGGCCTTAACTATGGCTACACCTTC
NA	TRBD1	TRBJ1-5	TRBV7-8	CASSPDRGHQPQHF	TGTGCCAGCAGCCCGGACAGGGGACATCAGCCCCAGCATTTT
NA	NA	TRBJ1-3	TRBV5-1	CASSSNSGNTIYF	TGCGCCAGCAGCTCCAACTCTGGAAACACCATATATTTT
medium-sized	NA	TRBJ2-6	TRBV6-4	CASSDSQSGANVLTF	TGTGCCAGCAGTGACTCACAATCTGGGGCCAACGTCCTGACTTTC
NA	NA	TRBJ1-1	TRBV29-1	CSVEDAGEAFF	TGCAGCGTTGAAGATGCCGGGGAAGCTTTCTTT
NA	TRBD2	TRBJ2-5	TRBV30	CAWSASGGAKTQYF	TGTGCCTGGAGTGCCAGCGGGGGGGCGAAGACCCAGTACTTC
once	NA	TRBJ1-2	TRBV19	CASRAGHYGYTF	TGTGCCAGTAGAGCGGGGCATTACGGCTACACCTTC
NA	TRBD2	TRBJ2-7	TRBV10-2	CASSESGGTGKREQYF	TGCGCCAGCAGTGAGTCGGGGGGGACGGGAAAACGGGAGCAGTACTTC
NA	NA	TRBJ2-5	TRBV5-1	CASSTLGGAETQYF	TGCGCCAGCAGCACATTAGGGGGGGCAGAGACCCAGTACTTC
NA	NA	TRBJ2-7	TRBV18	CASSPEAGYEQYF	TGTGCCAGCTCACCAGAAGCGGGCTACGAGCAGTACTTC
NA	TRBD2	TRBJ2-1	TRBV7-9	CASFLTSEKYNEQFF	TGTGCCAGTTTCCTGACTAGCGAAAAGTACAATGAGCAGTTCTTC
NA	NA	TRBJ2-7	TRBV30	CAWKVGALGTYEQYF	TGTGCCTGGAAGGTGGGGGCCCTTGGGACCTACGAGCAGTACTTC
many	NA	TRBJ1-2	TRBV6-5	CASIGGRGNYGYTF	TGTGCCAGCATCGGAGGGAGAGGGAACTATGGCTACACCTTC
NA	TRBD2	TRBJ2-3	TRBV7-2	CASSLGSGNTDTQYF	TGTGCCAGCAGCTTAGGGAGCGGGAACACAGATACGCAGTATTTT
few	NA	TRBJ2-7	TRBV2	CASSEWREYEQYF	TGTGCCAGCAGTGAGTGGCGGGAATACGAGCAGTACTTC
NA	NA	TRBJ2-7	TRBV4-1	CASSQVSAGALYEQYF	TGCGCCAGCAGCCAAGTTTCTGCAGGGGCCCTCTACGAGCAGTACTTC
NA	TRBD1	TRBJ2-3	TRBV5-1	CASSLETGAGATDTQYF	TGCGCCAGCAGCTTGGAGACAGGGGCTGGGGCCACAGATACGCAGTATTTT
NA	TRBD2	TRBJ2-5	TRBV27	CASNSLAEQETQYF	TGTGCCAGCAACTCTCTAGCGGAGCAAGAGACCCAGTACTTC
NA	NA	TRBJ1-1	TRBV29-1	CSVDQGATEAFF	TGCAGCGTTGACCAGGGTGCCACTGAAGCTTTCTTT
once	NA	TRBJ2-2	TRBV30	CAWSVRRSGELFF	TGTGCCTGGAGTGTTCGTCGGTCCGGGGAGCTGTTTTTT
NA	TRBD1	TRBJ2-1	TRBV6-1	CASSMTGPGGFF	TGTGCCAGCAGTATGACAGGGCCTGGGGGGTTCTTC
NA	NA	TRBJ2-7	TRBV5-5	CASSLEQVLAYEQYF	TGTGCCAGCAGCTTGGAGCAGGTACTAGCCTACGAGCAGTACTTC
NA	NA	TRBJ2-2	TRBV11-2	CASSSWTQGGELFF	TGTGCCAGCAGTTCCTGGACCCAGGGCGGGGAGCTGTTTTTT
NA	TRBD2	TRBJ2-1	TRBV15	CATSRNTLAGYHNEQFF	TGTGCCACCAGCAGAAATACCCTAGCGGGGTATCACAATGAGCAGTTCTTC
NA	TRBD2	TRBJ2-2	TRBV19	CASSIGRVGGELFF	TGTGCCAGTAGTATCGGGAGGGTTGGTGGGGAGCTGTTTTTT
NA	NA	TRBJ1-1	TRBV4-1	CASSQRDMDTEAFF	TGCGCCAGCAGCCAGCGGGATATGGACACTGAAGCTTTCTTT
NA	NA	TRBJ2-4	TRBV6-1	CASRQGFDIQYF	TGTGCCTCCAGGCAGGGGTTCGACATTCAGTACTTC
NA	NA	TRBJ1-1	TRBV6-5	CASSYGVGTEAFF	TGTGCCAGCAGTTACGGAGTTGGAACTGAAGCTTTCTTT
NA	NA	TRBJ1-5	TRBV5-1	CASSSFGGGQPQHF	TGCGCCAGCAGCTCCTTCGGGGGTGGCCAGCCCCAGCATTTT
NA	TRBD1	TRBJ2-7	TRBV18	CASSTGTGYEQYF	TGTGCCAGCTCAACCGGGACAGGCTACGAGCAGTACTTC
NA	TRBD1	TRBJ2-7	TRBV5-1	CASSFTGTAYEQYF	TGCGCCAGCAGCTTCACCGGGACAGCCTACGAGCAGTACTTC
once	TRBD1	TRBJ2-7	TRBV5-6	CASSFRTTGYFIWQYF	TGTGCCAGCAGCTTCCGCACGACAGGGTACTTCATTTGGCAGTACTTC
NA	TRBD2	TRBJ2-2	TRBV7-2	CASSRSGVNTGELFF	TGTGCCAGCAGCCGGAGCGGGGTCAACACCGGGGAGCTGTTTTTT
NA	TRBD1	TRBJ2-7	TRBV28	CASSPRTGSYEQYF	TGTGCCAGCAGCCCTCGGACAGGGAGCTACGAGCAGTACTTC
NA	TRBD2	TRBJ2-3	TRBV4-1	CASSHPGTSGSTDTQYF	TGCGCCAGCAGCCACCCCGGGACTAGCGGGAGCACAGATACGCAGTATTTT